This TCR beta chain emerged from a study of CD8 T cells in ankylosing spondylitis. Study outcomes and limitations: Typical of ankylosing spondylitis blood, it appeared, was a TCR beta motif of eight highly homologous variants. Earlier reports found some motif variants in synovial fluid and blood in reactive arthritis.

This CDR3 has 15 amino acids. The V and J ends lost 6 bases and 2 bases respectively, with 20 bases between them. The germline CDR1 and CDR2 sequences are DFQATT and SNEGSKA (reference sequence). Generation of TCR beta libraries employed quantitative 5'-RACE incorporating molecular barcodes. A single record per CDR3 protein comes from TCRdb applying MiXCR to the 5' RACE reads. Seen here are around 250,000 distinct CDR3 sequences, roughly 32% observed once, and the top ten hold roughly 4.2%. Concerning this clonotype itself: Its antigen is not identified.

The TCR sequence derives from a male donor with ankylosing spondylitis or in good health (not recorded which). Sequencing was done on a sample of blood, either unsorted or a sorted T cell fraction (not recorded which). The chain employs TRBV20-1 and TRBJ2-7, with D perhaps matching TRBD2 (6 bases). The CDR3 DNA follows: TGCAGTGCGACCTCGGTGGAGGGTTATACCTACGAGCAGTACTTC. It encodes CSATSVEGYTYEQYF.